This note documents a single T cell receptor (beta chain) sequence. Time point in this sample: blood 4 weeks post-SBRT, at nephrectomy. Treatment here: 15 Gy SBRT to primary tumor, nephrectomy 4 weeks later. Nephrectomy followed 15 Gy stereotactic body radiation by 4 weeks. Radiation-treated patients gave blood at baseline, week 2 and week 4. Clear cell pathology was present in this patient's renal cell carcinoma. The CDR3 contains 14 residues. V shed 6 bases and J 3 bases; nucleotides not matched to a gene: 3. Here immunoSEQ multiplex PCR was the method, and the copy in TCRdb shows in-frame clones only, minus some. Altogether around 64,000 clones are present, 60% to 85% being singletons, with the ten largest covering over 5.5%. The data derive from a study of radiation and T cells in renal cell carcinoma.

The chain links TRBV23-1 to TRBJ2-5, with TRBD1 identical over 11 bases. TRBV23-1 is given ORF status, its function remaining uncertain. The receptor was derived from a man in his sixties with renal cell carcinoma. The sequences come from blood, collected from a patient whose treatment included radiotherapy and nephrectomy. The CDR3 DNA is TGCGCCAGCAGCCCGGGACAGGGGGAAGAGACCCAGTACTTC. This gives the protein CASSPGQGEETQYF.